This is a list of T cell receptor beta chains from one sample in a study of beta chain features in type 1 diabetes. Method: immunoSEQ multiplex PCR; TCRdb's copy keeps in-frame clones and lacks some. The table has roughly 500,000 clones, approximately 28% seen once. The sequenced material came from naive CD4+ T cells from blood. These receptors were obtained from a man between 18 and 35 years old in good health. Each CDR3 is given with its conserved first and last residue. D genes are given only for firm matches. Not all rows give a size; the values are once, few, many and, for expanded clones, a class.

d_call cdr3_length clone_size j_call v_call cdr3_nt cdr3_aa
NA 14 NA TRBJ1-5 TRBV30 TGTGCCTGGAGTCTAGGGGCCAGCAATCAGCCCCAGCATTTT CAWSLGASNQPQHF
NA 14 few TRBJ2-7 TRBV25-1 TGTGCCAGCAGTGAATATGGCAGGATCTACGAGCAGTACTTC CASSEYGRIYEQYF
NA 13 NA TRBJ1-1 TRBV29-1 TGCAGCGTTGTAGGCGCTATGAACACTGAAGCTTTCTTT CSVVGAMNTEAFF
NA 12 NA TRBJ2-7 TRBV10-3 TGTGCCATCAGTGCCTCCAACTACGAGCAGTACTTC CAISASNYEQYF
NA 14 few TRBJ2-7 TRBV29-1 TGCAGCGTTGTTTACAGTTTCCCCCTCTACGAGCAGTACTTC CSVVYSFPLYEQYF
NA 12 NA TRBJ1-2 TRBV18 TGTGCCAGCTCACCTGGGGAATATGGCTACACCTTC CASSPGEYGYTF
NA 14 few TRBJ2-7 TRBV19 TGTGCCAGTAGTCCCTTGGGACCGTTCTACGAGCAGTACTTC CASSPLGPFYEQYF
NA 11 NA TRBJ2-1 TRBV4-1 TGCGCCAGCAGCCGTTGGGATGAGCAGTTCTTC CASSRWDEQFF
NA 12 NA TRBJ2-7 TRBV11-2 TGTGCCAGCACGCAAGCAGGGTCCGAGCAGTACTTC CASTQAGSEQYF
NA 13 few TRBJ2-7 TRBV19 TGTGCCAGTAGTGATAGAGGGTTCTACGAGCAGTACTTC CASSDRGFYEQYF
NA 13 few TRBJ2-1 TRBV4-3 TGCGCCAGCAGCTCCCAGGGATCCAATGAGCAGTTCTTC CASSSQGSNEQFF
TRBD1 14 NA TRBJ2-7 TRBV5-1 TGCGCCAGCAGCTTTGCCGGACAGGGTTATGAGCAGTACTTC CASSFAGQGYEQYF
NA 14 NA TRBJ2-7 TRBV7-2 TGTGCCAGCAGCTTAGAGCCGGCATCCTACGAGCAGTACTTC CASSLEPASYEQYF
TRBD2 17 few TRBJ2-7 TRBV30 TGTGCCTGGAGTCGTAGATCCGGACTAGCGGGAGGCGTCGAGCAGTACTTC CAWSRRSGLAGGVEQYF
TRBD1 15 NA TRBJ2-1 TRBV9 TGTGCCAGCAGCGCGACAGGGTTAGGCTACAATGAGCAGTTCTTC CASSATGLGYNEQFF
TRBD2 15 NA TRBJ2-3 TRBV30 TGTGCCTGGAGTCCTGGACTAGCGGGAACGAATACGCAGTATTTT CAWSPGLAGTNTQYF
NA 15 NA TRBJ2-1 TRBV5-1 TGCGCCAGCAGCTTTGGCGCCTCCTCCTACAATGAGCAGTTCTTC CASSFGASSYNEQFF
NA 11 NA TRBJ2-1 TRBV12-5 TGTGCTAGTGGTATGATATATGAGCAGTTCTTC CASGMIYEQFF
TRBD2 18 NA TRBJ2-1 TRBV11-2 TGTGCCAGCAGCTTAGCCCAGAGGACTAGATCGGTCTACAATGAGCAGTTCTTC CASSLAQRTRSVYNEQFF
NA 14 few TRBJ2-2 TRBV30 TGTGCCTGGAATCGACAGGGAGGAACCGGGGAGCTGTTTTTT CAWNRQGGTGELFF
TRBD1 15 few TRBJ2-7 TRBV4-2 TGTGCCAGCAGCCAGGGACAGAGGAAATCCTACGAGCAGTACTTC CASSQGQRKSYEQYF
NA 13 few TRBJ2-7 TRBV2 TGTGCCAGCAGTGCGGACTTTTTCTACGAGCAGTACTTC CASSADFFYEQYF
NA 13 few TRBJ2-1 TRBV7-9 TGTGCCAGCAGCTTAACGGGGTACAATGAGCAGTTCTTC CASSLTGYNEQFF
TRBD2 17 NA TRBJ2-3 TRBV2 TGTGCCAGCAGTGAGCTAGCGGGTGCATCTAGCACAGATACGCAGTATTTT CASSELAGASSTDTQYF
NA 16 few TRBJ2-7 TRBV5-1 TGCGCCAGCAGCTTGCTTGATCGAGTAATGTCCTACGAGCAGTACTTC CASSLLDRVMSYEQYF
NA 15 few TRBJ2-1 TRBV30 TGTGCCTGGCGTGGTGGTACCTCCTCCTACAATGAGCAGTTCTTC CAWRGGTSSYNEQFF
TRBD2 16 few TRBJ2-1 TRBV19 TGTGCCAGTGATAGATATGGTGGCGGGAGTGGCGATGAGCAGTTCTTC CASDRYGGGSGDEQFF
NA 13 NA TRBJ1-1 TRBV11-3 TGTGCCAGCAGCTTAGACCAGAACACTGAAGCTTTCTTT CASSLDQNTEAFF
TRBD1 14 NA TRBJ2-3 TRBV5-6 TGTGCCAGCAGCGAAAAGACAGGGCCAGATACGCAGTATTTT CASSEKTGPDTQYF
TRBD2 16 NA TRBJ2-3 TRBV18 TGTGCCAGCTCACCGCGAGCGGGACTTCGCACAGATACGCAGTATTTT CASSPRAGLRTDTQYF
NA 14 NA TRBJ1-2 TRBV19 TGTGCCAGTAGCCTCTCCCAGGTTGACTATGGCTACACCTTC CASSLSQVDYGYTF
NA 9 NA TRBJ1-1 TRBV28 TGTGCCAGCGGACATAAAGCTTTCTTT CASGHKAFF
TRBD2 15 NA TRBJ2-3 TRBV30 TGTGCCTGGGCTAAGCGGGAGGGAGTCACAGATACGCAGTATTTT CAWAKREGVTDTQYF
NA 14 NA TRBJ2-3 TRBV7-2 TGTGCCAGCAGCTTATCGTATATCACAGATACGCAGTATTTT CASSLSYITDTQYF
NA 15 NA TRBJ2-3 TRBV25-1 TGTGCCAGCAGTGAAGACAGGACCTTCACAGATACGCAGTATTTT CASSEDRTFTDTQYF
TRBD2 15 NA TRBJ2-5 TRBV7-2 TGTGCCAGCAGCTTAGTAGGCGGGAGGGGGGAGACCCAGTACTTC CASSLVGGRGETQYF
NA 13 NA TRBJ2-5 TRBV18 TGTGCCAGCTCACCGGCAGGTGAAGAGACCCAGTACTTC CASSPAGEETQYF
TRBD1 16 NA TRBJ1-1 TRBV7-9 TGTGCCAGCAGCTTAGGAGTACGGACAGGGGGGACTGAAGCTTTCTTT CASSLGVRTGGTEAFF
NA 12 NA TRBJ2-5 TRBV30 TGTGCCTGGAGTCGCAGGGAAGAGACCCAGTACTTC CAWSRREETQYF
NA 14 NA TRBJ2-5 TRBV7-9 TGTGCCAGCAGCCTGGATCCGTACCAAGAGACCCAGTACTTC CASSLDPYQETQYF
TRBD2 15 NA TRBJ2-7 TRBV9 TGTGCCAGCAGCGGGGGACTAGCGGCGTACTACGAGCAGTACTTC CASSGGLAAYYEQYF
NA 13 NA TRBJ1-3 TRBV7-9 TGTGCCAGCAGCCAGTCGGAAGCGAACACCATATATTTT CASSQSEANTIYF
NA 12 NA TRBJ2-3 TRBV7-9 TGTGCCAGCAGCCTACCGACAGATACGCAGTATTTT CASSLPTDTQYF
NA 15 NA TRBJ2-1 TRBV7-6 TGTGCCAGCAGCCTAGGGGCAAGCTCCTACAATGAGCAGTTCTTC CASSLGASSYNEQFF
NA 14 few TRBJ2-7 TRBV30 TGTGCCTGGACAGCGAAGGGGACCTCCTACGAGCAGTACTTC CAWTAKGTSYEQYF
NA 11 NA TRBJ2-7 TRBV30 TGTGCCTGGGCACTGGGAAGAGAGCAGTACTTC CAWALGREQYF
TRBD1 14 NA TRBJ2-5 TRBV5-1 TGCGCCAGCAGCTTGGGACAGGGGCGGGAGACCCAGTACTTC CASSLGQGRETQYF